This T cell receptor (beta chain) was documented in a study of human T cells and chemical hapten exposure. Findings and caveats of the study: While controls formed fewer of them, expanded TCRs formed significantly more large CDR3 similarity clusters. TCRs at high frequency, those above 1 in 1000, did not change with DPC sensitization.

This clonotype has just a few counts. What it binds is unknown. The time point was: patch test 3, about 24 weeks after DPC sensitization. Regarding treatment: therapeutic diphenylcyclopropenone sensitization with weekly scalp DPC. Blood, whole and unfractionated, served as the source for total RNA extraction. For the library, individual cDNA molecules each received unique molecular identifiers. TCRdb reprocessed the RACE reads via MiXCR and lists one record per CDR3 protein. Seen here are roughly 100,000 distinct CDR3 sequences, 34% observed once, and the top ten hold roughly 2.5%. The sample here was whole blood, taken in connection with sensitization to the hapten diphenylcyclopropenone (DPC). The source is a man in his forties with alopecia areata. Some clones in this sample may be carry-over from other donors' samples.

In DNA form, the CDR3 reads TGCAGCGCGAGACAGGGGGCGTTCAGCACAGATACGCAGTATTTT. This sequence encodes CSARQGAFSTDTQYF. The chain is built from TRBV29-1 and TRBJ2-3; 10 bases line up with TRBD1. CDR3 length: 15 residues. The ends lost 7 bases at V and 0 bases at J; junction bases unmatched: 7. Germline assignment: CDR1 SQVTM and CDR2 ANQGSEA.